The rows below give T cell receptor beta chains drawn from one sample of a study of beta chain features in type 1 diabetes. Libraries were prepared by immunoSEQ multiplex PCR; TCRdb keeps only in-frame clonotypes and omits some of them. In the table there are roughly 700,000 clones, roughly 13% of which are singletons. Specimen: naive CD4+ T cells from blood. Receptors were obtained from a young man with type 1 diabetes. Both conserved end residues are part of each CDR3. The D gene is left open where the match is weak. Part of the rows lack a size; the others show once, few, many or a class for expanded clones.

TRBJ1-3 | few | NA | TRBV29-1 | CSVGRGTGNTIYF | TGCAGCGTTGGTCGGGGAACTGGAAACACCATATATTTT
TRBJ2-1 | NA | NA | TRBV7-2 | CASSRISTPGRSLRNEQFF | TGTGCCAGCAGCCGAATCTCAACCCCGGGACGGTCATTGCGGAATGAGCAGTTCTTC
TRBJ2-3 | few | NA | TRBV10-3 | CAISDWAFQPADSTDTQYF | TGTGCCATCAGTGATTGGGCCTTCCAACCCGCCGATAGCACAGATACGCAGTATTTT
TRBJ1-1 | few | NA | TRBV6-5 | CASSPREMNTEAFF | TGTGCCAGCAGTCCCCGGGAGATGAACACTGAAGCTTTCTTT
TRBJ1-3 | NA | NA | TRBV10-3 | CAISDQASGNTIYF | TGTGCCATCAGTGACCAGGCCTCTGGAAACACCATATATTTT
TRBJ1-2 | NA | NA | TRBV4-1 | CASSQDSVQGTYGYTF | TGCGCCAGCAGCCAAGATTCGGTCCAGGGGACCTATGGCTACACCTTC
TRBJ2-1 | few | NA | TRBV25-1 | CASSEPQQRSEQFF | TGTGCCAGCAGTGAACCCCAACAGCGATCGGAGCAGTTCTTC
TRBJ2-7 | few | NA | TRBV27 | CASSMTPYEQYF | TGTGCCAGCAGTATGACCCCGTACGAGCAGTACTTC
TRBJ2-2 | few | NA | TRBV7-6 | CASSFEEAGELFF | TGTGCCAGCAGCTTCGAGGAAGCCGGGGAGCTGTTTTTT
TRBJ2-5 | NA | NA | TRBV5-6 | CASSLHGRTSDETQYF | TGTGCCAGCAGCTTACACGGACGGACCTCCGACGAGACCCAGTACTTC
TRBJ2-7 | few | TRBD1 | TRBV2 | CASSNRDRGNEQYF | TGTGCCAGCAGCAACCGGGACAGGGGTAACGAGCAGTACTTC
TRBJ1-2 | NA | NA | TRBV30 | CAWSDLEGNYGYTF | TGTGCCTGGAGTGATCTAGAGGGGAACTATGGCTACACCTTC
TRBJ2-1 | NA | NA | TRBV6-1 | CASTDSPRGGEQFF | TGTGCCAGCACAGACAGCCCAAGGGGTGGTGAGCAGTTCTTC
TRBJ2-2 | NA | NA | TRBV9 | CASSKGGVANTGELFF | TGTGCCAGCTCAAAAGGAGGTGTCGCGAACACCGGGGAGCTGTTTTTT
TRBJ2-5 | few | NA | TRBV5-1 | CASSLQETQYF | TGCGCCAGCAGCCTACAAGAGACCCAGTACTTC
TRBJ2-3 | few | NA | TRBV2 | CASSDVDLLTDTQYF | TGTGCCAGCAGTGACGTCGACTTGCTCACAGATACGCAGTATTTT
TRBJ2-7 | NA | NA | TRBV4-1 | CASSQDWPYYEQYF | TGCGCCAGCAGCCAAGACTGGCCGTATTACGAGCAGTACTTC
TRBJ1-6 | NA | TRBD1 | TRBV10-3 | CAISESTGVSSPLHF | TGTGCCATCAGTGAGTCGACAGGGGTTAGTTCACCCCTCCACTTT
TRBJ1-6 | few | NA | TRBV7-2 | CASSLARGLGNSPLHF | TGTGCCAGCAGCTTAGCACGGGGGTTAGGGAATTCACCCCTCCACTTT
TRBJ2-3 | few | NA | TRBV7-8 | CASSLGLSTNTDTQYF | TGTGCCAGCAGCTTAGGGCTTTCGACCAACACAGATACGCAGTATTTT
TRBJ1-3 | few | NA | TRBV6-1 | CASSEEVGTIYF | TGTGCCAGCAGTGAGGAGGTCGGCACCATATATTTT
TRBJ2-7 | once | NA | TRBV4-1 | CASSRGQSGLDEQYF | TGCGCCAGCAGCCGGGGGCAGAGCGGTCTTGACGAGCAGTACTTC
TRBJ1-6 | few | NA | TRBV28 | CASTLGGTYLSPLHF | TGTGCCAGCACCCTTGGGGGAACTTACCTTTCACCCCTCCACTTT
TRBJ1-6 | few | TRBD1 | TRBV11-1 | CASSLGTVNSPLHF | TGTGCCAGCAGCCTGGGGACAGTTAATTCACCCCTCCACTTT
TRBJ1-2 | NA | NA | TRBV10-2 | CASKGGQGGYTF | TGCGCCAGCAAAGGAGGGCAGGGAGGCTACACCTTC
TRBJ2-7 | few | NA | TRBV7-9 | CASSRGHEQYF | TGTGCCAGCAGCCGGGGGCACGAGCAGTACTTC
TRBJ2-4 | NA | TRBD1 | TRBV27 | CASRQGQGGSKNIQYF | TGTGCCAGCAGACAGGGACAGGGTGGGTCCAAAAACATTCAGTACTTC
TRBJ1-6 | few | NA | TRBV5-1 | CASSLEGSNSPLHF | TGCGCCAGCAGCTTGGAGGGCAGTAATTCACCCCTCCACTTT
TRBJ1-2 | few | TRBD1 | TRBV7-9 | CASSAGTGAFSNYGYTF | TGTGCCAGCAGCGCCGGGACAGGCGCCTTTTCTAACTATGGCTACACCTTC
TRBJ2-7 | NA | NA | TRBV4-1 | CASSLQTGGHILSSYEQYF | TGCGCCAGCAGCCTACAAACGGGGGGACATATACTGAGCTCCTACGAGCAGTACTTC
TRBJ1-2 | few | NA | TRBV30 | CAWSEAGYDYTF | TGTGCCTGGAGTGAGGCAGGGTATGACTACACCTTC
TRBJ2-7 | NA | TRBD1 | TRBV29-1 | CSVGATGANYEQYF | TGCAGCGTTGGGGCGACAGGGGCGAACTACGAGCAGTACTTC